This TCR beta chain was identified during a study of blood T cell repertoires in COVID-19. Turning to the study itself: Material from acute and convalescent COVID-19 was sourced from the United States, Italy and Spain. In each case, the material was cDNA or gDNA derived from T cells, B-cell-depleted T cells, or PBMCs.

This CDR3 has 14 amino acids. The germline V gene has CDR1 MDHEN and CDR2 SYDVKM. Trimming removed 3 bases from V and 2 bases from J, with 11 bases in between. Original processing methods: Amplifying reference gene primers gave estimates of nucleated cell counts. Profiled with immunoSEQ multiplex PCR; TCRdb holds only in-frame clones, not every one. The DNA was the basis for D and trimming; V, J and clone size are from that table. The table lists 340,000 or so clones, around 90% of them singletons. This receptor was taken from a man over 45 with active or convalescent COVID-19. J is TRBJ2-7 and V is TRBV28; maybe TRBD2 (6 bases). The sequenced sample was peripheral blood. CDR3 nucleotide sequence: TGTGCCAGCAGTTTGGGACTCAAACCCTACGAGCAGTACTTC. Translating gives CASSLGLKPYEQYF.